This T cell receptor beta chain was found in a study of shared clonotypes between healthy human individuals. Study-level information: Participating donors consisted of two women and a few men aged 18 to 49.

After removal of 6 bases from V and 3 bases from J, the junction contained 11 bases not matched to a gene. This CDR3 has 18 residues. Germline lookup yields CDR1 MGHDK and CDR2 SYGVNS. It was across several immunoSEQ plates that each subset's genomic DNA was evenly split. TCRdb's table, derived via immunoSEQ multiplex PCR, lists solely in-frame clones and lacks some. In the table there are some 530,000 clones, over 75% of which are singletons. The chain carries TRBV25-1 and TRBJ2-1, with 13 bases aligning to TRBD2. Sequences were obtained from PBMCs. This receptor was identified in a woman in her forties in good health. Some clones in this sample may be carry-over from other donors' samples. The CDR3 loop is CASRGGLAGEWVYNEQFF. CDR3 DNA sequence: TGTGCCAGCAGGGGCGGACTAGCGGGAGAATGGGTCTACAATGAGCAGTTCTTC.